The sequence of this TCR beta chain was determined in a study of T cells in localized non-small cell lung cancer (dated by TCRdb to about 2020). Regarding the study in general: T cell repertoires of 236 early-stage NSCLC patients were analyzed, with tumors being compared against uninvolved tumor-adjacent lungs. A mean age of around 66 years was recorded for the NSCLC patients, of whom approximately 130 were male and about a hundred were female. All 250 or so NSCLC patients in the cohort were treatment-naive and had localized lung tumors that were resected.

Summary of the overall study and its limitations: Uninvolved tumor-adjacent lung showed the highest T cell clonality, higher than tumor, which suggests more focused antigenic responses in the adjacent lung. Longer overall survival was associated with higher blood T cell density, whereas shorter survival was associated with higher adjacent-lung clonality. Because of the exploratory design, TCR variables were selected using unadjusted p-values without false-discovery rate correction. Multi-region tumor sequencing was not performed, so intratumor heterogeneity could not be excluded. A median of approximately 57 of the top 100 tumor clones were detected in paired uninvolved adjacent lung, and 28 of these tumor clones were also found among the top 100 clones of the paired uninvolved adjacent lung.

TCR beta CDR3 regions were sequenced from DNA using the immunoSEQ Assay. As for the original processing: T cell density was computed as TCR beta template counts normalized to usable DNA estimated by amplifying housekeeping genes. Richness was estimated using the preseqR package, with extrapolation to 400,000 templates for PBMC samples and to 120,000 templates for tissue samples. Clonality was defined by subtracting Pielou's evenness from one. To identify tissue-enriched TCRs, differential abundance testing was run on productive amino-acid clonotypes with a minimum total count of 5 and an alpha of 0.1. The Jaccard Index and the Morisita Overlap Index were used to measure how much the repertoires overlapped between compartments. TCR beta CDR3s were clustered by GLIPH together with public tetramer-defined viral CDR3s, and at least three viral sequences plus V-gene enrichment were required for viral motifs. TCRdb took this table from immuneACCESS and kept in-frame rearrangements with V and J called. Such tables lack part of the clones; where checked against another copy, unresolved V genes explain under half of the gap, and the rest is unexplained. That table furnishes V, J and clone size, whereas the DNA furnished D and trimming. The sample includes under 40,000 clones, with about 92% observed a single time. Under 8% of the sample lies in the top ten.

Turning to this clone: There is no known antigen for this receptor. No base qualities exist here, and no much larger clone lies one base off it.

At diagnosis, peripheral blood, uninvolved tumor-adjacent lung and tumor were collected and were preserved as a mix of fresh-frozen and FFPE material. For TCR repertoire profiling, blood samples were analyzed in the form of peripheral blood mononuclear cells. From its cysteine to its phenylalanine, the CDR3 spans 16 amino acids. Solely the CDR3 DNA is kept, with 48 bases framed from the first base. V drops 4 bases and J drops 7 bases, leaving 21 bases in between. The germline V gene (reference sequence) gives CDR1 as SGHNT and CDR2 as YYREEE. This clonotype was sampled from an older female donor with stage I lung adenocarcinoma. The material sequenced was peripheral blood, taken before any cancer treatment. The V gene is TRBV5-4 and the J gene is TRBJ2-1, with TRBD2 perhaps the D gene, on 5 matching bases. The DNA sequence is as follows: TGTGCCAGCAGCCCCTCCCCCGGGATAACGGGTAATGAGCAGTTCTTC. It is translated as CASSPSPGITGNEQFF.